This entry lists 24 T cell receptor beta chains sequenced from one sample in a study of shared clonotypes between healthy human individuals (TCRdb year 2020). Libraries were made using the immunoSEQ multiplex PCR assay. The immuneACCESS repertoire file appears here via TCRdb, limited to in-frame rearrangements. These files lack a portion of the clones; in checked studies, under half of the deficit traces to unresolved V genes, and the cause of the others is not known. A total of a few million clones appear in this sample, more than 85% of them only once. The top ten constitute about 0.37% of the sample. The sample comprised naive CD4+ T cells from PBMCs. Per the publication, the cell subset or site label means: CD45RA+ positively selected. These receptors originate from a young man in good health. Some clones in this sample may be carry-over from other donors' samples.

J is TRBJ2-3 and V is TRBV1; TRBD2, the D gene given by the table, was not confirmed from the DNA. TRBV1 is assigned pseudogene status. The CDR3 is 19 amino acids. The CDR3 is CTSSQGRLAGGFRTDTQYF. Here the CDR3 DNA reads TGCACCAGCAGCCAAGGTCGCCTAGCGGGAGGGTTCCGCACAGATACGCAGTATTTT.

J is TRBJ2-1 and V is TRBV11-3; 8 nucleotides align to TRBD1. Germline assignment: CDR1 SGHNT and CDR2 YENEEA. V lost 4 bases, J lost 5 bases, and 13 bases stayed unmatched. The CDR3 sequence is 17 residues long. CDR3 sequence reads: CASSSPFKGQGNNEQFF. CDR3 nucleotides: TGTGCCAGCAGCTCACCGTTCAAAGGACAGGGAAACAATGAGCAGTTCTTC.

The J gene is TRBJ2-1, the V gene TRBV25-1, with D possibly being TRBD1 (5 bases). Germline loops: CDR1 MGHDK, CDR2 SYGVNS. The length of the CDR3 is 16 residues. Trimming cost V 1 base and J 6 bases, with 16 bases left between them. The CDR3 bases are TGTGCCAGCAGTGAATTGGGGAAGGGGCGAGGCAATGAGCAGTTCTTC. Amino acids: CASSELGKGRGNEQFF. Filled out from reference TRBV25-1 and TRBJ2-1, the complete variable domain reads EADIYQTPRYLVIGTGKKITLECSQTMGHDKMYWYQQDPGMELHLIHYSYGVNSTEKGDLSSESTVSRIRTEHFPLTLESARPSHTSQYLCASSELGKGRGNEQFFGPGTRLTVL.

This sequence joins TRBV7-8 and TRBJ2-5; no clear D. Germline CDR1 SGHVS, CDR2 FQNEAQ. Trimming took off 4 bases at V and 3 bases at J, with 21 bases between the two ends. There are 17 residues in the CDR3. CDR3 sequence reads: CASSSAPGPGKKETQYF. CDR3 nucleotides: TGTGCCAGCAGCTCAGCCCCGGGCCCTGGAAAAAAAGAGACCCAGTACTTC. Using reference TRBV7-8 and TRBJ2-5 for the parts outside the CDR3, the full variable domain is GAGVSQSPRYKVAKRGQDVALRCDPISGHVSLFWYQQALGQGPEFLTYFQNEAQLDKSGLPSDRFFAERPEGSVSTLKIQRTQQEDSAVYLCASSSAPGPGKKETQYFGPGTRLLVL.

CDR3 region: CSARTGVMNTEAFF. CDR3 nucleotide sequence: TGCAGCGCTAGGACAGGGGTGATGAACACTGAAGCTTTCTTT. The chain couples TRBV29-1 to TRBJ1-1; 9 bases match TRBD1. Germline lookup yields CDR1 SQVTM and CDR2 ANQGSEA. This CDR3 has 14 residues. V shed 7 bases and J 0 bases; nucleotides not matched to a gene: 6. The full variable domain, rest sourced from reference TRBV29-1 and TRBJ1-1, is SAVISQKPSRDICQRGTSLTIQCQVDSQVTMMFWYRQQPGQSLTLIATANQGSEATYESGFVIDKFPISRPNLTFSTLTVSNMSPEDSSIYLCSARTGVMNTEAFFGQGTRLTVV.

V and J are TRBV4-2 and TRBJ2-1; D gene uncertain. The V end was cut by 4 bases, the J end by 9 bases, with 10 bases between. The CDR3 contains 12 residues. From germline, CDR1 is LGHNA and CDR2 YNFKEQ. CDR3 bases: TGTGCCAGCAGCCCGTCTAGTGTTGAGCAGTTCTTC. Translation gives CASSPSSVEQFF.

CDR3 nucleotide sequence: TGTGCCAGCAGCGTGGTCCCGTATATTGGAGGGACCTATGGCTACACCTTC. Protein sequence: CASSVVPYIGGTYGYTF. V and J are TRBV9 and TRBJ1-2; tentative D call: TRBD1 (5 bases). Germline V gene lookup returns CDR1 SGDLS and CDR2 YYNGEE. The CDR3 totals 17 residues. V gave up 2 bases and J gave up 4 bases, with 21 bases separating them.

This clone occurred once. The gene calls are TRBV4-1 and TRBJ2-7; weak D call: TRBD1 (5 bases). Germline V lookup: CDR1 MGHRA, CDR2 YSYEKL. The CDR3 totals 16 residues. V was shortened by 0 bases and J by 1 base, with 13 bases between the two germline ends. Here the CDR3 reads CASSQDFGRGSYEQYF. CDR3 DNA sequence: TGCGCCAGCAGCCAAGATTTTGGAAGGGGATCCTACGAGCAGTACTTC.

This clone was seen once. This chain links TRBV5-4 with TRBJ2-1; D is perhaps TRBD2 (5 bases). Germline CDR1 SGHNT, CDR2 YYREEE (reference sequence). V gave up 4 bases and J gave up 2 bases, with 16 bases separating them. CDR3 length equals 16 residues. CDR3 DNA sequence: TGTGCCAGCAGCGAGGGTGGCGGCCCCGCCTACAATGAGCAGTTCTTC. Its protein is CASSEGGGPAYNEQFF.

In its sample, this clone was seen once. The chain has TRBV9 and TRBJ2-3; the D gene is possibly TRBD2 (5 bases). The V gene's germline CDR1 is SGDLS and CDR2 YYNGEE. This CDR3 comprises 13 residues. Trimming took off 2 bases at V and 6 bases at J, with 10 bases between the two ends. CDR3 sequence (DNA): TGTGCCAGCAGCGTGACCGGGGTGGATACGCAGTATTTT. It specifies CASSVTGVDTQYF.

As concerns this clone: Additional DNA sequences in this sample encode the identical CDR3. J is TRBJ2-6 and V is TRBV5-1; D unresolved. Looked up from germline, CDR1 is SGHRS and CDR2 is YFSETQ. The CDR3 runs to 15 residues. Trimming took 0 bases from V and 0 from J, leaving 4 bases between them. Written as DNA, the CDR3 is TGCGCCAGCAGCTTGGAGGGCTCTGGGGCCAACGTCCTGACTTTC. It translates to CASSLEGSGANVLTF.

The chain combines TRBV29-1 with TRBJ2-3; 8 nucleotides align to TRBD1. V trimming: 2 bases; J trimming: 2 bases; junction bases outside the gene matches: 9. Germline CDR1 and CDR2: SQVTM and ANQGSEA. The CDR3 runs to 16 residues. The CDR3 loop reads CSVETNAGQVTDTQYF. CDR3 DNA sequence: TGCAGCGTTGAAACCAACGCGGGACAGGTCACAGATACGCAGTATTTT.

V is TRBV6-6 and J is TRBJ1-1; D not resolved. Trimming left V 5 bases short and J 11 bases short, with 18 bases between. This CDR3 contains 13 residues. From germline, CDR1 is MNHNY and CDR2 SVGAGI (reference sequence). Written as DNA, the CDR3 is TGTGCCAGCAGTCCCGGCCCTTCTTCCGTTGCTTTCTTT. Translated: CASSPGPSSVAFF.

This clone was observed once. The chain combines TRBV28 with TRBJ1-2; D perhaps matches TRBD1 (5 bases). Germline assignment: CDR1 MDHEN and CDR2 SYDVKM. V lost 7 bases to trimming and J lost 10 bases, with 16 bases between them. The CDR3 totals 12 residues. The CDR3 bases are TGTGCCAGCATGACGGGGCCACGAGACTACACCTTC. It encodes CASMTGPRDYTF.

The V gene is TRBV10-3, the J gene TRBJ1-2; D may be TRBD1 (5 bases). Germline V gives CDR1 ENHRY, CDR2 SYGVKD. Trimming removed 11 bases from V and 4 bases from J, with 17 bases in between. This CDR3 region has 13 residues. The CDR3 sequence is CAHSGGQFYGYTF. In nucleotides, the CDR3 is TGTGCCCACTCCGGCGGACAATTCTATGGCTACACCTTC.

The rearrangement joins TRBV28 to TRBJ1-2; 10 bases align to TRBD1. The CDR3 contains 13 residues. V was pared by 8 bases and J by 13 bases, with 13 bases of the junction left unmatched. The germline V gene has CDR1 MDHEN and CDR2 SYDVKM. The CDR3 sequence: CASGRGLGTGATF. In DNA form, the CDR3 reads TGTGCCAGCGGGAGGGGGTTAGGGACAGGGGCCACCTTC.

The chain is built from TRBV28 and TRBJ2-7; 7 nucleotides align to TRBD2. In germline, CDR1 is MDHEN, CDR2 SYDVKM. The CDR3 is made up of 14 amino acids. The V segment lost 2 bases and the J segment 8 bases; nucleotides outside the gene matches: 9. The CDR3 loop reads CASSLTGRPAQQYF. The CDR3 bases are TGTGCCAGCAGTTTAACCGGGAGGCCTGCGCAGCAGTACTTC.

This rearrangement joins TRBV28 to TRBJ2-7; 7 bases line up with TRBD1. CDR1 is MDHEN and CDR2 is SYDVKM in the germline V gene. The CDR3 has 13 residues. J lost 1 base, V lost 10 bases, and 7 bases had no gene match. CDR3 in amino acids: CAINRGGSYEQYF. CDR3 DNA: TGTGCCATTAACAGGGGTGGGTCCTACGAGCAGTACTTC.

The V and J genes are TRBV2 and TRBJ2-2, with 10 bases lining up with TRBD2. The CDR3 consists of 15 residues. J was trimmed by 5 bases and V by 8 bases; bases with no gene match: 8. The V gene's germline CDR1 is SNHLY and CDR2 FYNNEI. The CDR3 spells CASEAGGPQTGELFF. The CDR3 region has the DNA TGTGCCAGCGAAGCGGGAGGGCCTCAAACCGGGGAGCTGTTTTTT.

The chain uses TRBV27 and TRBJ1-2; D remains ambiguous. V dropped 6 bases and J dropped 3 bases, with 20 bases sitting between them. The CDR3 totals 16 residues. Germline V CDR1 and CDR2: MNHEY, SMNVEV (reference sequence). CDR3 sequence reads: CASRLPGRAPHYGYTF. The CDR3 DNA is TGTGCCAGCAGACTTCCCGGACGCGCCCCACACTATGGCTACACCTTC.

V and J are TRBV5-4 and TRBJ1-1, with 7 positions matching TRBD1. After removal of 3 bases from V and 0 bases from J, the junction contained 14 bases not matched to a gene. CDR1 and CDR2 from the germline V gene are SGHNT and YYREEE (reference sequence). CDR3 length: 18 amino acids. The CDR3 sequence is CASSSNRQGLSMNTEAFF. The CDR3 nucleotides are TGTGCCAGCAGCTCCAACAGACAGGGCCTCTCTATGAACACTGAAGCTTTCTTT.

The V call is TRBV28, the J call TRBJ2-7; no firm D call. V was shortened by 3 bases and J by 3 bases, with 18 bases between the two germline ends. Germline V lookup: CDR1 MDHEN, CDR2 SYDVKM. The CDR3 contains 16 residues. CDR3 sequence: CASSLPPLLGHYEQYF. DNA of the CDR3: TGTGCCAGCAGTTTGCCTCCCCTACTGGGCCACTACGAGCAGTACTTC.

This clone occurred once. The chain recombines TRBV2 with TRBJ2-2; TRBD2 matches at 10 bases. This CDR3 contains 18 residues. Germline trimming cut 2 bases from V and 6 bases from J; bases unmatched to any gene: 12. Germline V lookup: CDR1 SNHLY, CDR2 FYNNEI. The CDR3 loop is CASSERGASGSRAGELFF. CDR3 in DNA: TGTGCCAGCAGTGAAAGGGGGGCTAGCGGGAGTCGGGCCGGGGAGCTGTTTTTT. The full variable domain, rest sourced from reference TRBV2 and TRBJ2-2, is EPEVTQTPSHQVTQMGQEVILRCVPISNHLYFYWYRQILGQKVEFLVSFYNNEISEKSEIFDDQFSVERPDGSNFTLKIRSTKLEDSAMYFCASSERGASGSRAGELFFGEGSRLTVL.

The chain carries TRBV7-8 and TRBJ1-5; D is ambiguous. V was pared by 5 bases and J by 5 bases, with 10 bases between. Germline values: CDR1 SGHVS, CDR2 FQNEAQ. The CDR3 is 13 amino acids. The CDR3 loop reads CASSVRGDQPQHF. The CDR3 DNA reads as TGTGCCAGCAGCGTACGGGGAGATCAGCCCCAGCATTTT.